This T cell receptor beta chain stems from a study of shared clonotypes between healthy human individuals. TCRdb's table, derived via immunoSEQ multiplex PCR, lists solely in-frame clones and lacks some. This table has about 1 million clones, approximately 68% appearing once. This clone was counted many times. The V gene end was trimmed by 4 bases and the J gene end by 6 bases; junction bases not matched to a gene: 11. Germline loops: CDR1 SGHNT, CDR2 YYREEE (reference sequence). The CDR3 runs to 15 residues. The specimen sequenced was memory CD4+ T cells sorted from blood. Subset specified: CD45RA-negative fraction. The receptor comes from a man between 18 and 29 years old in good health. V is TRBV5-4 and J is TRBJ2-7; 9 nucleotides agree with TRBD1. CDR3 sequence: CASSPQGDRVSEQYF. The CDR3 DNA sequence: TGTGCCAGCAGCCCCCAAGGGGACAGGGTCTCCGAGCAGTACTTC. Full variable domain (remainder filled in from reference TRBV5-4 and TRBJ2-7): ETGVTQSPTHLIKTRGQQVTLRCSSQSGHNTVSWYQQALGQGPQFIFQYYREEENGRGNFPPRFSGLQFPNYSSELNVNALELDDSALYLCASSPQGDRVSEQYFGPGTRLTVT.